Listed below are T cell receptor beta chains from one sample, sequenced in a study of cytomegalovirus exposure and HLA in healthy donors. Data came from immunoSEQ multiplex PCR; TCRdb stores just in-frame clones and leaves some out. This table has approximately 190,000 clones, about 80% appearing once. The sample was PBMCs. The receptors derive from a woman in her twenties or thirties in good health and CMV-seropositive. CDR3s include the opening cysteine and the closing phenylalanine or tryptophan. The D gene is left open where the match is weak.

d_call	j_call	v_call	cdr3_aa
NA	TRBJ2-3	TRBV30	CAWSPPRTAFTDTQYF
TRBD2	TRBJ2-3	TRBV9	CASSFSGGASDTQYF
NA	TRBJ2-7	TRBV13	CASSVSGQEDEQYF
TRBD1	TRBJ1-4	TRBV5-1	CASSGTGTAANEKLFF
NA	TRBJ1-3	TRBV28	CASSSQAYSGNTIYF
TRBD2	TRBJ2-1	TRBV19	CASSIFAAGGEQFF
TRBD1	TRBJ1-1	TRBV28	CASSLLRGRTEAFF
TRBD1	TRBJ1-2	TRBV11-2	CASSFIARGPGRYGYTF
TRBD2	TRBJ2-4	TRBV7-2	CASSPGTGGGNIQYF
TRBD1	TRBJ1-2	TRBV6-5	CASSTSSGQAWGYTF
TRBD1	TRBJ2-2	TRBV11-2	CASSGTGQGNTGELFF
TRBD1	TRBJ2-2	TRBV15	CATSRDRDTGELFF
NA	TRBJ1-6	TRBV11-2	CASSLILAGHNSPLHF
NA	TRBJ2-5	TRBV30	CAWSALGGGRSWQTQYF
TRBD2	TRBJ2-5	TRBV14	CASSPRLERGTQYF
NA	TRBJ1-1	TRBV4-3	CASSQVGGGLTEAFF
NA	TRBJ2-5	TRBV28	CASSLLGAVETQYF
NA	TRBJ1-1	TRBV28	CASSLTRNTEAFF
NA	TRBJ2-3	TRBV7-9	CASSLVSGNTQYF
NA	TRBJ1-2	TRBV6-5	CASRLDSNYGYTF
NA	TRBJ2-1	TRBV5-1	CASSLTTGYNEQFF
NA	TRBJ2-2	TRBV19	CASSIERGTGELFF
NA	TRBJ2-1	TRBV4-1	CASSQDPLSSYNEQFF
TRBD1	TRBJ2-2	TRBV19	CASSERQGLGTGELFF
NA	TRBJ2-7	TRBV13	CASSTRDSGFEQYF
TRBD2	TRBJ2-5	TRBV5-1	CASSSLAGEGETQYF
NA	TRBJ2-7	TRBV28	CASTLRENYDEQYF
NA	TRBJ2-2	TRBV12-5	CASGLSRGGELFF
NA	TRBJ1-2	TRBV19	CASSIGLTNYGYTF
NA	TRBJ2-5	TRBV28	CASSSSGWGGQDATQYF
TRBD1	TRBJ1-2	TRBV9	CASSVGQGDYGYTF
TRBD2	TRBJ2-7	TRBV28	CASSLAGTSGYEQYF
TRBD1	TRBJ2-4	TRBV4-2	CASSQDGSGQGANIQYF
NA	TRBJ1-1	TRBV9	CASSADVRGTEAFF
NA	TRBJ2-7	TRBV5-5	CASSAVSGYEQYF
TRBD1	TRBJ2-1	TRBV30	CAWSPGQGSGEQFF
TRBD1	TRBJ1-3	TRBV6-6	CASSLQGAGNTIYF
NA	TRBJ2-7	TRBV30	CAWSVYSPPYEQYF
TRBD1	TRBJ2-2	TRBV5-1	CASSLVPGGNTGELFF
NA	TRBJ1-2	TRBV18	CASSSRQSGYTF
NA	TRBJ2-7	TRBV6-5	CATSLGRSYEQYF
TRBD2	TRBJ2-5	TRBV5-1	CASSLRPGLAGAEETQYF
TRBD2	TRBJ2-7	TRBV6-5	CASSYSLGREAYEQYF
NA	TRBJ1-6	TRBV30	CAWSGDNPNSPLHF
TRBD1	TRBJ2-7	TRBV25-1	CASSELRTGEVDEQYF
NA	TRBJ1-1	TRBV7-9	CASSSRENSEAFF
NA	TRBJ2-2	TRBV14	CASSQGGGANTGELFF
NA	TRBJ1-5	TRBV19	CASTIAGGGQPQHF
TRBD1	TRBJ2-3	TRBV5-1	CASSPTLRQGDTQYF
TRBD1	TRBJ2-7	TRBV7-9	CASSIDRVSYEQYF
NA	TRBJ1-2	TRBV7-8	CASSLSAGNYGYTF
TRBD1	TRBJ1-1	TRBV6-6	CASSFGQAEAFF
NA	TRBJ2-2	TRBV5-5	CASSLRTSNTGELFF
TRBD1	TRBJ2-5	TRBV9	CASSVRQGPQETQYF
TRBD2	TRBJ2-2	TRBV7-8	CASSTLAGGSGELFF
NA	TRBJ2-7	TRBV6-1	CASSGQGIYEQYF
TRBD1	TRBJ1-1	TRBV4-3	CASSQDKGTGVFMNTEAFF
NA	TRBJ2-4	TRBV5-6	CASSLAGVAKNIQYF
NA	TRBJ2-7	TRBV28	CAAHKPKGEQYF
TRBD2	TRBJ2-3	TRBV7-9	CASTHTTRGGTQYF